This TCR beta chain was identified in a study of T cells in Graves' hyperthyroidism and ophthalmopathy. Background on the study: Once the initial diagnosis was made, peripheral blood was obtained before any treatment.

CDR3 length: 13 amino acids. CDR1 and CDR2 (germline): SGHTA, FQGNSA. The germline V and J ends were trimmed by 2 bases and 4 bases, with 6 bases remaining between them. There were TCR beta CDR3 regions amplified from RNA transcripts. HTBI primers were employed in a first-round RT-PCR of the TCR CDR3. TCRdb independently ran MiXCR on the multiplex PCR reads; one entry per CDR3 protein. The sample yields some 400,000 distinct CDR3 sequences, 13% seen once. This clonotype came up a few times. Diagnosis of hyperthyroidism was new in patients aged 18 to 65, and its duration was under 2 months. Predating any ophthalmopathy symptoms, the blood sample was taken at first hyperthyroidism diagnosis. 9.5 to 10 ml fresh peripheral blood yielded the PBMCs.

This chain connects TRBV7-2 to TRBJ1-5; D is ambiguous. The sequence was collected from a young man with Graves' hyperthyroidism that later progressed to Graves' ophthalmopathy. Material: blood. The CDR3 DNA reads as TGTGCCAGCAGCTTAAGGGAGAATCAGCCCCAGCATTTT. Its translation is CASSLRENQPQHF. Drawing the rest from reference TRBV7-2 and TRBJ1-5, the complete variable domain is GAGVSQSPSNKVTEKGKDVELRCDPISGHTALYWYRQSLGQGLEFLIYFQGNSAPDKSGLPSDRFSAERTGGSVSTLTIQRTQQEDSAVYLCASSLRENQPQHFGDGTRLSIL.